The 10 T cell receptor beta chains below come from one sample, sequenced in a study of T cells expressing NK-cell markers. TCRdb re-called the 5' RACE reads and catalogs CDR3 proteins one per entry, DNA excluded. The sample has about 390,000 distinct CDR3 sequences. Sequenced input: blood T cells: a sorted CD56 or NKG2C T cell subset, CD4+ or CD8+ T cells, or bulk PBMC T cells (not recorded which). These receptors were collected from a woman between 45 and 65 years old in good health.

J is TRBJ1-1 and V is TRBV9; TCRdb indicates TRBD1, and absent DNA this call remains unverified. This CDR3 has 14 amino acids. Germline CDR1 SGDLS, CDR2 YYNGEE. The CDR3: CASSGDRGTTEAFF.

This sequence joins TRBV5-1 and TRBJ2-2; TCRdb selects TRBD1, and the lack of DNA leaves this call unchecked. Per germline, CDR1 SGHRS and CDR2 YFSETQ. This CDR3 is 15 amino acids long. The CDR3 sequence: CASSLGDRNTGELFF.

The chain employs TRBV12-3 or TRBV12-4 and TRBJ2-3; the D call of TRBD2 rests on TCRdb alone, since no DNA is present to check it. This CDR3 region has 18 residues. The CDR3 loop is CASSLYGRRFARADTQYF.

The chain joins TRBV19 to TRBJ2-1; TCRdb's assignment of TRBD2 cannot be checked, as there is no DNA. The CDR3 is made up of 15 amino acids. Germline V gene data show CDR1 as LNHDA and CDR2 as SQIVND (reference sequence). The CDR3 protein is CASSMASGRVNEQFF.

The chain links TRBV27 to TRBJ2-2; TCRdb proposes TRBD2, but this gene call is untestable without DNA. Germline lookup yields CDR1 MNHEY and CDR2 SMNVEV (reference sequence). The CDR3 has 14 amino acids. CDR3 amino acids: CASSLAGGAGELFF.

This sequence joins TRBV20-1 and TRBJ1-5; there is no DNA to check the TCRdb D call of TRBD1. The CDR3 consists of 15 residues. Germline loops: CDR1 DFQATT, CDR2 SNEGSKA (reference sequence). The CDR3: CSARDSTRAQQPQHF.

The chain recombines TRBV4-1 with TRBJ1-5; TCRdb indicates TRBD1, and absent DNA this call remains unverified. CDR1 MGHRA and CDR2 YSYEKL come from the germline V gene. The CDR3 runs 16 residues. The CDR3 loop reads CASSHPLDRLNQPQHF.

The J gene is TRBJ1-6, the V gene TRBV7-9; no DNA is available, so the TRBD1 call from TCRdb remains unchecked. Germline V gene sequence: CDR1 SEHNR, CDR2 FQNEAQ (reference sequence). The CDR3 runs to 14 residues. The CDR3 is CASSLGGQGSPLHF. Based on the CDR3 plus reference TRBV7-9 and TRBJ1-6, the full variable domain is DTGVSQNPRHKITKRGQNVTFRCDPISEHNRLYWYRQTLGQGPEFLTYFQNEAQLEKSRLLSDRFSAERPKGSFSTLEIQRTEQGDSAMYLCASSLGGQGSPLHFGNGTRLTVT.

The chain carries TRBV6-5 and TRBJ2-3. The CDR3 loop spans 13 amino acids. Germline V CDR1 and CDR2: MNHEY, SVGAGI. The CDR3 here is CASSYDPTDTQYF.

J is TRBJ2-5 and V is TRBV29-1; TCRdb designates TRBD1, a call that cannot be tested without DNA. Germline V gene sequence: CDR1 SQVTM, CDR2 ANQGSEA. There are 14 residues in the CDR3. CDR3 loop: CSVYYRDTKETQYF.